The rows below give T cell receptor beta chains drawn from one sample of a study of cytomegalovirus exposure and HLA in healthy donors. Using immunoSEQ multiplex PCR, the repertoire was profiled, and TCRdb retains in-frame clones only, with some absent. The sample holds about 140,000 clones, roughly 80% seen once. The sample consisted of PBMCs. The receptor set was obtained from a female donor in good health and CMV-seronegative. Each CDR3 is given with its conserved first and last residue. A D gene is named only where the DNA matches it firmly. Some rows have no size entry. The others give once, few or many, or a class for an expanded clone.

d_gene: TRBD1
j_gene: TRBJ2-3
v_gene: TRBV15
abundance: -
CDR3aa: CATSNDRGGTDTQYF
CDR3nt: TGTGCCACCAGCAACGACAGGGGCGGCACAGATACGCAGTATTTT

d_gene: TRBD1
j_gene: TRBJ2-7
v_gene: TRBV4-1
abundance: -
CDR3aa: CASSSGQGAHEQYF
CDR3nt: TGCGCCAGCAGCTCGGGACAGGGGGCCCACGAGCAGTACTTC

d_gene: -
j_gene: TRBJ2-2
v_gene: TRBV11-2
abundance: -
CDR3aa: CASSIFNTGELFF
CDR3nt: TGTGCCAGCAGCATCTTTAACACCGGGGAGCTGTTTTTT

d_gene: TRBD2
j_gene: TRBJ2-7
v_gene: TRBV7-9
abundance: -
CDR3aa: CASSFSGRRNEQYF
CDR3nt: TGTGCCAGCAGCTTTAGCGGGAGGAGGAACGAGCAGTACTTC

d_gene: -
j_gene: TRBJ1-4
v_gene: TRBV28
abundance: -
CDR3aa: CASSLYQVPIGATNEKLFF
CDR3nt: TGTGCCAGCAGTTTATACCAAGTGCCCATTGGAGCAACTAATGAAAAACTGTTTTTT

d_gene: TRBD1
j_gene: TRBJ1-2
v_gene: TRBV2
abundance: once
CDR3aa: CASSEGQGAYTF
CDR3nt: TGTGCCAGCAGTGAAGGACAGGGTGCCTACACCTTC

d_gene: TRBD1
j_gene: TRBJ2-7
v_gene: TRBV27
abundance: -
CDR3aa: CATGSLTGAYEQYF
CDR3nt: TGTGCCACCGGATCTTTGACAGGGGCCTACGAGCAGTACTTC

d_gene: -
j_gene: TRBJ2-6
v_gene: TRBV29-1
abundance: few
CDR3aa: CSVGTASGANVLTF
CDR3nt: TGCAGCGTTGGGACAGCCTCTGGGGCCAACGTCCTGACTTTC

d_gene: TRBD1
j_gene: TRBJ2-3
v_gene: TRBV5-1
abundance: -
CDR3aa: CASSWRGVTGETDTQYF
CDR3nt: TGCGCCAGCAGCTGGAGGGGTGTGACAGGGGAAACAGATACGCAGTATTTT

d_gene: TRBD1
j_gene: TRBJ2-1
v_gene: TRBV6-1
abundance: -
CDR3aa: CASSPGQGPNEQFF
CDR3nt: TGTGCCAGCAGCCCGGGACAGGGGCCCAATGAGCAGTTCTTC

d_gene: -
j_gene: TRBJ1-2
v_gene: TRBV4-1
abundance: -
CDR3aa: CASSQFWQNERGYTF
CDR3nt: TGCGCCAGCAGCCAATTCTGGCAGAATGAGAGGGGCTACACCTTC

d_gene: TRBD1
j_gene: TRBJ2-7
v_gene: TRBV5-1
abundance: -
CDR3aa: CASSSGTVSYEQYF
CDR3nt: TGCGCCAGCAGCTCCGGGACAGTCTCCTACGAGCAGTACTTC

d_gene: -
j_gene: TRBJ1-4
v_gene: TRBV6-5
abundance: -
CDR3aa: CASSYSGGGEKLFF
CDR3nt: TGTGCCAGCAGTTACTCAGGGGGGGGAGAAAAACTGTTTTTT

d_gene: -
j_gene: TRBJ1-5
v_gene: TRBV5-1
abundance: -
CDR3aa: CASSLRGDSNQPQHF
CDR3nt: TGCGCCAGCAGCCTTCGGGGAGATAGCAATCAGCCCCAGCATTTT